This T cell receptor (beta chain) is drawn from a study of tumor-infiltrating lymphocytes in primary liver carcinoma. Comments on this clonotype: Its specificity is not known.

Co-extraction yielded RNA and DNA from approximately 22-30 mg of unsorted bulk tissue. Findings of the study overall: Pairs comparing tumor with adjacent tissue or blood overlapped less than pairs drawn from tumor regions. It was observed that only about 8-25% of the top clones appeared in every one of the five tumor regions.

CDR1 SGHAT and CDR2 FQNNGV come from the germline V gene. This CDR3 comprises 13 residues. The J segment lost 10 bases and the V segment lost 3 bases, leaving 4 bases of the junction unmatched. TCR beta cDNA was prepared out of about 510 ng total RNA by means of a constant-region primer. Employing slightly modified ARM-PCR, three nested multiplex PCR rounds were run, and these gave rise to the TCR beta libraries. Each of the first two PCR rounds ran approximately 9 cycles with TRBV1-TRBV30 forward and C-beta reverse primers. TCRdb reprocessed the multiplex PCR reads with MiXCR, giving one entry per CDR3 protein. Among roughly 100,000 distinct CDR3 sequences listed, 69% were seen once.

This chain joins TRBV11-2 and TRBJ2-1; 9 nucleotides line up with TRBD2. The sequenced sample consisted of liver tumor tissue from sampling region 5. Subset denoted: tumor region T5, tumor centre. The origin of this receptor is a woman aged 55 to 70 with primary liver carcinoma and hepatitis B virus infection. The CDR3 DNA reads TGTGCCAGCAGCTTGACTAGCGGTGGGGAGCAGTTCTTC. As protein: CASSLTSGGEQFF. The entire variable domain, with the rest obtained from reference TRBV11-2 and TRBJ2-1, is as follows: EAGVAQSPRYKIIEKRQSVAFWCNPISGHATLYWYQQILGQGPKLLIQFQNNGVVDDSQLPKDRFSAERLKGVDSTLKIQPAKLEDSAVYLCASSLTSGGEQFFGPGTRLTVL.